This paragraph reports one T cell receptor beta chain. As yet, its antigen is unknown. The sample belongs to a study of cytomegalovirus exposure and HLA in healthy donors. In the study overall: Earlier findings included about 120 million unique TCR beta sequences obtained from approximately 170 million T cells.

Study conclusions and caveats: The later analysis indicated that the majority of CMV-associated TCR beta chains appeared HLA-restricted. A link between a missense DCLRE1C variant and TCR beta V- and J-gene trimming emerged from a later analysis. Sequencing artifact likely explains a cluster of highly shared sequence variants.

PCR amplification relied on 60 Vbeta primers (plus 13 Jbeta primers). Profiling relied on immunoSEQ multiplex PCR, and the TCRdb table lists in-frame clones only, not all of them. The sample consists of 200,000 or so clones, 80% to 85% of them appearing once. Source material: PBMCs. The receptor's source is a woman in her late teens or twenties in good health and CMV-seropositive.

CDR3 sequence (DNA): TGTGCCAGCAGTGACGCTAGCGGGGACGAATCGAAGCAGTTCTTC. Translation: CASSDASGDESKQFF. The rearrangement uses TRBV6-4 and TRBJ2-1; 9 bases align to TRBD2. The germline gives CDR1 MRHNA, CDR2 SNTAGT. V shed 2 bases and J 11 bases; nucleotides not matched to a gene: 10. The CDR3 runs to 15 residues.